This T cell receptor beta chain is from a study of technical replicates of blood from a handful of donors. V was pared by 1 base and J by 15 bases, with 5 bases of the junction left unmatched. The germline gives CDR1 SGHDT, CDR2 YYEEEE. The CDR3 runs to 12 residues. The table came from immunoSEQ multiplex PCR; TCRdb's copy has only in-frame clones and leaves some out. The data hold 80,000 to 100,000 clones, with roughly 96% observed a single time. V gene TRBV5-6 combines with J gene TRBJ2-1, with TRBD2 matching 9 bases. The TCR sequence derives from a human donor in good health. The sample consisted of T cells isolated from PBMCs. In DNA form, the CDR3 reads TGTGCCAGCAGCTTGTCAGCGGGAGGACCGTTCTTC. Amino acid sequence: CASSLSAGGPFF.